The entry below gives a single T cell receptor (beta chain) sequence along with its context. CDR1 MDHEN and CDR2 SYDVKM come from the germline V gene. V shed 8 bases and J shed 2 bases, with 10 bases lying between them. The CDR3 loop spans 12 amino acids. The sample is drawn from a study of regulatory T cells in long-lasting Graves disease. Researchers made TCR beta libraries by using iRepertoire HTBI primers and running Arm-PCR on CDR3 regions. TCRdb reprocessed the multiplex PCR reads via MiXCR and lists one record per CDR3 protein. The sample yields hundreds of thousands of distinct CDR3 sequences, around 16% seen once. As to time point: newly diagnosed GD, antithyroid drugs for less than 3 months. Construction of the TCR library relied on RNA isolated from PBMCs. Separately, the same data were catalogued under a study of T cells in Graves' hyperthyroidism and ophthalmopathy. As that report states: Stable hyperthyroidism: no ophthalmopathy progression over 18 months of follow-up.

The sample was peripheral blood mononuclear cells (PBMCs), taken at new diagnosis, from a patient treated with antithyroid drugs. The clonotype comes from a man aged 18-30 years with Graves disease. V and J are TRBV28 and TRBJ2-7, with D perhaps TRBD1 (5 bases). CDR3 in amino acids: CASGATAYEQYF. Written as DNA, the CDR3 is TGTGCCAGCGGGGCGACCGCCTACGAGCAGTACTTC. Drawing the rest from reference TRBV28 and TRBJ2-7, the complete variable domain is DVKVTQSSRYLVKRTGEKVFLECVQDMDHENMFWYRQDPGLGLRLIYFSYDVKMKEKGDIPEGYSVSREKKERFSLILESASTNQTSMYLCASGATAYEQYFGPGTRLTVT.